Listed below are T cell receptor beta chains from one sample, sequenced in a study of cytomegalovirus exposure and HLA in healthy donors. Produced via immunoSEQ multiplex PCR; TCRdb's table is partial and in-frame only. The sample yields roughly 130,000 clones, around 72% seen once. The specimen was PBMCs. These receptor sequences come from a woman aged 40 to 50 in good health and CMV-seronegative. Both conserved end residues are trimmed from each CDR3. The order of the fields is J gene, V gene, CDR3 protein.

TRBJ2-7 | TRBV25-1 | ASSEYSGLAGGNYEQY
TRBJ2-2 | TRBV14 | ASSQDPRLAGGYTGELF
TRBJ2-5 | TRBV5-6 | ASSSGETQY
TRBJ1-2 | TRBV6-1 | ASRTGQGASYGYT
TRBJ2-5 | TRBV7-3 | ASSYGTSGGEETQY
TRBJ1-1 | TRBV4-3 | ASSQDSQGCEAF
TRBJ2-1 | TRBV5-4 | ASSVDRENEQF
TRBJ1-5 | TRBV4-1 | ASSQGGGSQPQH
TRBJ1-2 | TRBV29-1 | SVEAQQADYGYT
TRBJ1-4 | TRBV6-1 | ASSGQGYEKLF
TRBJ1-6 | TRBV4-1 | ASSQAGGGSPLH
TRBJ2-7 | TRBV19 | ASSTGQIYEQY